The 14 T cell receptor beta chains below come from one sample, sequenced in a study of cytomegalovirus exposure and HLA in healthy donors. 60 Vbeta and 13 Jbeta primers were used in PCR. Sequenced by immunoSEQ multiplex PCR; TCRdb stores in-frame clones only, minus some. The table shows about 190,000 clones, with 87% occurring only once. The specimen sequenced was PBMCs. Source of these receptors: a man aged 25-45 years in good health and CMV-seronegative.

The chain has TRBV11-2 and TRBJ2-5, with D hard to call. Matching the DNA end better, TRBJ2-7 makes the J call doubtful. The germline gives CDR1 SGHAT, CDR2 FQNNGV. There are 12 residues in the CDR3. Here the CDR3 DNA reads TGTGCCAGCAGCTTAATAGCCTACGAGCAGTACTTC. It specifies CASSLIAYEQYF.

This chain joins TRBV19 and TRBJ1-5; 7 positions match TRBD1. Trimming took 6 bases from V and 5 from J; bases not matched to a gene: 7. From germline, CDR1 is LNHDA and CDR2 SQIVND (reference sequence). This CDR3 contains 14 residues. The CDR3 loop reads CASRNPGGYQPQHF. The CDR3 DNA is TGTGCCAGTAGAAATCCAGGGGGTTATCAGCCCCAGCATTTT.

The chain is built from TRBV2 and TRBJ1-1; D unresolved. This CDR3 is built from 13 residues. V was shortened by 4 bases and J by 4 bases, with 10 bases between the two germline ends. Germline V gives CDR1 SNHLY, CDR2 FYNNEI. Written as DNA, the CDR3 is TGTGCCAGCAGTGCCTACGTTGGCACTGAAGCTTTCTTT. Translating gives CASSAYVGTEAFF.

The genes are TRBV7-9 and TRBJ2-2; D is uncertain. This CDR3 has 12 amino acids. V was shortened by 5 bases and J by 7 bases, with 8 bases between the two germline ends. Germline CDR1 and CDR2: SEHNR and FQNEAQ (reference sequence). Here the CDR3 DNA reads TGTGCCAGCAGCCGCGATGACGGGGAGCTGTTTTTT. This sequence encodes CASSRDDGELFF.

V is TRBV6-6 and J is TRBJ2-7; 8 nucleotides match TRBD1. CDR3 length: 15 residues. Germline CDR1 is MNHNY and CDR2 is SVGAGI (reference sequence). Germline trimming cut 6 bases from V and 3 bases from J; bases unmatched to any gene: 10. CDR3 bases: TGTGCCAGCAGAACCGGGACAGGTCTAAACTACGAGCAGTACTTC. It specifies CASRTGTGLNYEQYF.

The rearrangement joins TRBV27 to TRBJ2-7; 7 positions agree with TRBD1. This CDR3 comprises 16 residues. Unmatched junction bases numbered 17, after V lost 6 bases and J lost 6 bases. Germline CDR1 reads MNHEY; CDR2 reads SMNVEV (reference sequence). The CDR3: CASSLHLGQTPFEQYF. Written as DNA, the CDR3 is TGTGCCAGCAGCCTCCATCTGGGACAGACCCCATTCGAGCAGTACTTC.

CDR3 bases: TGTGCCAGCAGCGTCCAGGGGGTCGGGGAGCTGTTTTTT. It specifies CASSVQGVGELFF. The V call is TRBV9, the J call TRBJ2-2; 7 bases line up with TRBD1. J was trimmed by 7 bases and V by 2 bases; bases with no gene match: 2. Germline V gene data show CDR1 as SGDLS and CDR2 as YYNGEE. The CDR3 is 13 residues long.

V usage is TRBV27 and J usage is TRBJ2-1; D not certain. Trimming took off 5 bases at V and 4 bases at J, with 6 bases between the two ends. The CDR3 sequence is 12 residues long. Germline V gene lookup returns CDR1 MNHEY and CDR2 SMNVEV (reference sequence). DNA for the CDR3: TGTGCCAGCAGTAAGACTTACAATGAGCAGTTCTTC. Its translation is CASSKTYNEQFF.

This rearrangement joins TRBV5-6 to TRBJ2-5, with 8 bases identical to TRBD1. The end of the DNA is better explained by TRBJ2-7, so the J call may be wrong. This CDR3 region has 14 residues. CDR1 is SGHDT, CDR2 YYEEEE, per germline. CDR3 amino acids: CASSSQTGVIEQYF. The CDR3 DNA is TGTGCCAGCAGCTCGCAGACAGGGGTGATCGAGCAGTACTTC.

The CDR3, as DNA: TGTGCCAGCAGTCAGGGGGCGGGGGAAGTAAGCTCCTACAATGAGCAGTTCTTC. Its protein product is CASSQGAGEVSSYNEQFF. The chain combines TRBV9 with TRBJ2-1, with D maybe TRBD1 (8 bases). The V end lost 5 bases, the J end lost 0 bases, and 21 bases lay between the germline ends. Per the germline V gene, CDR1 is SGDLS and CDR2 is YYNGEE. There are 18 residues in the CDR3.

The J gene is TRBJ2-7, the V gene TRBV5-6; tentative D call: TRBD1 (5 bases). From germline, CDR1 is SGHDT and CDR2 YYEEEE. Trimming stripped 1 base from V and 4 bases from J, with 15 bases between. The CDR3 extends over 15 amino acids. The DNA for the CDR3 is TGTGCCAGCAGCTTGTCCCCGCAGGGATGGTACGAGCAGTACTTC. Its protein is CASSLSPQGWYEQYF.

This clone was seen only once. The chain combines TRBV27 with TRBJ1-3; possibly TRBD1 for D (6 bases). Germline V gene lookup returns CDR1 MNHEY and CDR2 SMNVEV (reference sequence). Trimming took off 2 bases at V and 2 bases at J, with 7 bases between the two ends. The CDR3 has 14 residues. The CDR3 nucleotides read TGTGCCAGCAGTTTAAGGGGGACTGGAAACACCATATATTTT. It encodes CASSLRGTGNTIYF.

The chain uses TRBV21-1 and TRBJ1-2. TRBV21-1 is annotated as a pseudogene. The CDR3 totals 18 residues. CDR3 nucleotide sequence: TGTGCCAGCAGCAAACTTCCTCGTTTTATTCGGGATGAACGGGGCTACACCTTC. Its protein product is CASSKLPRFIRDERGYTF.

The CDR3 loop reads CASSTGTDPDNEQFF. CDR3 nucleotides: TGTGCCAGCAGCACAGGGACAGATCCGGACAATGAGCAGTTCTTC. V and J are TRBV6-5 and TRBJ2-1; TRBD1 agrees at 7 bases. Losses at the gene ends were 6 bases for V and 5 bases for J; bases not matched to a gene: 10. Germline values: CDR1 MNHEY, CDR2 SVGAGI. The CDR3 is 15 amino acids.